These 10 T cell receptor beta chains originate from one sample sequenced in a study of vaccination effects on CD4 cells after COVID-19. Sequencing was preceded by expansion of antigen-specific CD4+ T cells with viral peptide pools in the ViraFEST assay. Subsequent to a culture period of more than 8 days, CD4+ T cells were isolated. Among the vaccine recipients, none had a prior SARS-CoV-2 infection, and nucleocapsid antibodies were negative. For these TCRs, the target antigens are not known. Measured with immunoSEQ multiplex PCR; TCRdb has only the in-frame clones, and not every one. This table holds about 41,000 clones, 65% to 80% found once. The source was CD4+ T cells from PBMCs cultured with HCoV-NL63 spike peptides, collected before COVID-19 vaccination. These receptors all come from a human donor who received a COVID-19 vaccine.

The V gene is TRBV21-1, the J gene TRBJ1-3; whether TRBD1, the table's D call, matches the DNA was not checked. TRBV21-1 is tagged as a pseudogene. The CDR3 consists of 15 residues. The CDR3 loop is CARGPGQGSGNTIYF. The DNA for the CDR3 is TGTGCCAGGGGTCCGGGACAGGGGTCGGGAAACACCATATATTTT.

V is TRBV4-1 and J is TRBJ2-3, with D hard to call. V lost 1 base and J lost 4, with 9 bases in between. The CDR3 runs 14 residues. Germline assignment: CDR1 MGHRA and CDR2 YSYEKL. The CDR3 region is CASSQGLTPDTQYF. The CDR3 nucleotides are TGCGCCAGCAGCCAAGGGCTAACCCCAGATACGCAGTATTTT.

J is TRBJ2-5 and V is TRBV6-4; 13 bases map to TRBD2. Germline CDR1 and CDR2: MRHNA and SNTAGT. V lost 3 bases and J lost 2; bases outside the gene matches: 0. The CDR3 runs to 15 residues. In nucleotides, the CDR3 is TGTGCCAGCAGTGAGACTAGCGGGGGGCAAGAGACCCAGTACTTC. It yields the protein CASSETSGGQETQYF.

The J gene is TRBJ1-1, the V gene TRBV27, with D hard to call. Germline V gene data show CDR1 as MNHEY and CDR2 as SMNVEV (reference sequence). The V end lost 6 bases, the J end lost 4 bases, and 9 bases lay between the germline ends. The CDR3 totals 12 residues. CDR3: CASSRWGTEAFF. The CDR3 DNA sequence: TGTGCCAGCAGCCGCTGGGGCACTGAAGCTTTCTTT.

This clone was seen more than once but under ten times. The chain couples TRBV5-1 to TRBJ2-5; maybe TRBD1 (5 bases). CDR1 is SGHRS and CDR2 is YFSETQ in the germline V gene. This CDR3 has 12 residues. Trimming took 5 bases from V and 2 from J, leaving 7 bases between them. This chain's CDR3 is CASRTDQETQYF. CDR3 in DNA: TGCGCCAGCAGGACAGATCAAGAGACCCAGTACTTC.

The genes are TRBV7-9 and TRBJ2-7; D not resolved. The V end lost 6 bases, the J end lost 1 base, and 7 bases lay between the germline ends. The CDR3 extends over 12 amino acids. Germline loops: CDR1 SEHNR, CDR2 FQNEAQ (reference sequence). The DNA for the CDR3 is TGTGCCAGCAGTTGGATGTCCTACGAGCAGTACGTC. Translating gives CASSWMSYEQYV.

The CDR3 nucleotides read TGTGCCAGCAGCTTGGGGGAAGGAGATACGCAGTATTTT. The encoded protein is CASSLGEGDTQYF. V and J are TRBV7-9 and TRBJ2-3; the D gene could be TRBD1 or TRBD2 (5 bases each). The germline CDR1 and CDR2 sequences are SEHNR and FQNEAQ (reference sequence). The CDR3 contains 13 residues. V dropped 3 bases and J dropped 5 bases, with 9 bases sitting between them.

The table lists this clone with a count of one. CDR3 nucleotides: TGTGCCAGCAGTGAAGTCCGGGACCTATTTGATAACATTCAGTACTTC. It translates to CASSEVRDLFDNIQYF. The chain has TRBV2 and TRBJ2-4; TRBD1 or TRBD2 may be the D gene (5 bases each). V dropped 1 base and J dropped 7 bases, with 17 bases sitting between them. Germline CDR1 reads SNHLY; CDR2 reads FYNNEI. The CDR3 consists of 16 residues.

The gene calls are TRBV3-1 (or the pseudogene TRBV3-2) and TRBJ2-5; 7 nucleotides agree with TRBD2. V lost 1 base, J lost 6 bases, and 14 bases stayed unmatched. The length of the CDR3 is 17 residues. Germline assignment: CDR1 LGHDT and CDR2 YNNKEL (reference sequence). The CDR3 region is CASSQVVFVGSGKTQYF. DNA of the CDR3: TGTGCCAGCAGCCAAGTTGTCTTTGTGGGGAGCGGGAAGACCCAGTACTTC.

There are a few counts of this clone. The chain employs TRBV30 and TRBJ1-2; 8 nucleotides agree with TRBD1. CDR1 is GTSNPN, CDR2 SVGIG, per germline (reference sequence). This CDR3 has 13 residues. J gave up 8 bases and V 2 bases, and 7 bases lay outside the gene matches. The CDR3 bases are TGTGCCTGGAGTATGACAGGGGTCGGGGGCTACACCTTC. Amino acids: CAWSMTGVGGYTF.